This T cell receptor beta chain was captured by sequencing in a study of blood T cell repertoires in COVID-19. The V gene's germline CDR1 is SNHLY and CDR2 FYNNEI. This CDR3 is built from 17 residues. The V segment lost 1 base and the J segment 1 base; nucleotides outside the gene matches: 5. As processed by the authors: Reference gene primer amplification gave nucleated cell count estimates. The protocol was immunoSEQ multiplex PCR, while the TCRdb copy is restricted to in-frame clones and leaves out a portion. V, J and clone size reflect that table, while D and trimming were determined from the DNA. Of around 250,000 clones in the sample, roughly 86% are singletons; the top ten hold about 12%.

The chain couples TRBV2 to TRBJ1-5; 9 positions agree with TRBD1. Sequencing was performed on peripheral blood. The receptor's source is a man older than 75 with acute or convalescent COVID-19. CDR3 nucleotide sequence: TGTGCCAGCAGTGAAGGTAGGGACAGGGCGAGCAATCAGCCCCAGCATTTT. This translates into CASSEGRDRASNQPQHF.